The present TCR beta chain was sequenced within a study of blood T cell repertoires in COVID-19. Using immunoSEQ multiplex PCR, the repertoire was profiled, and TCRdb retains in-frame clones only, with some absent. Altogether around 480,000 clones are present, about nine tenths being singletons, with the ten largest covering under 0.75%. This clone was observed a single time. Germline CDR1 MNHNS, CDR2 SASEGT. The CDR3 is made up of 16 amino acids. Germline trimming cut 2 bases from V and 8 bases from J; bases unmatched to any gene: 13. Material for sequencing was PBMCs or T cells enriched from blood (not recorded which). The chain has TRBV6-1 and TRBJ1-2; 8 bases are shared with TRBD1. The source of this sequence is a woman under 30 who had recovered from COVID-19. As DNA, the CDR3 is TGTGCCAGCAGTGAATGGGACAGGTCCCAAGTCAGAGGCTACACCTTC. Its translation: CASSEWDRSQVRGYTF.